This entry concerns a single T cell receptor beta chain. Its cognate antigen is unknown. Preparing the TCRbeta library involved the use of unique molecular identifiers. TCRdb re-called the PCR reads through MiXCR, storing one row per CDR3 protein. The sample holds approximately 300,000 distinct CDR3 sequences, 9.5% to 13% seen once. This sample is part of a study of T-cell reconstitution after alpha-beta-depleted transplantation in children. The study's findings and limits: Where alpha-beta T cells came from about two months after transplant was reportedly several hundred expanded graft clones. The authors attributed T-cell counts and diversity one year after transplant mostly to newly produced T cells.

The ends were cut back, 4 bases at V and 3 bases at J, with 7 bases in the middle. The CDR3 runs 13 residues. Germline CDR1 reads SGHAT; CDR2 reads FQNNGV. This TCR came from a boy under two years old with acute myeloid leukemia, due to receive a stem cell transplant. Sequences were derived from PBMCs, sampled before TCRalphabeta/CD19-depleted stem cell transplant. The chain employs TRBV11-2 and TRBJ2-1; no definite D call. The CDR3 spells CASSSNNYNEQFF. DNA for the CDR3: TGTGCCAGCAGCTCGAACAACTACAATGAGCAGTTCTTC.